Presented here are 18 T cell receptor beta chains from one specimen sequenced in a study of beta chain features in type 1 diabetes. The authors reverse transcribed all of the isolated RNA, so sequencing captured expressed TCRB transcripts. Only in-frame clones appear in the TCRdb table, and some are missing; sequencing was by immunoSEQ multiplex PCR. The sample records roughly 300,000 clones, about 15% being singletons. The source material was central memory CD4+ T cells from blood. These receptors all come from a man in his thirties or forties in good health.

This clone was counted a few times. The rearrangement links TRBV18 to TRBJ2-7; D remains unclear. The CDR3 is 13 residues long. V was shortened by 5 bases and J by 3 bases, with 11 bases between the two germline ends. Per germline, CDR1 KGHSH and CDR2 LQKENI. CDR3 in DNA: TGTGCCAGCTCAAAGGACCTTGACTACGAGCAGTACGTC. It codes for CASSKDLDYEQYV.

This clone was recorded at least ten times. The chain uses TRBV9 and TRBJ2-1; the match to TRBD1 covers 7 bases. This CDR3 is built from 15 residues. J was trimmed by 8 bases and V by 3 bases; bases with no gene match: 11. Germline CDR1 SGDLS, CDR2 YYNGEE. CDR3 DNA: TGTGCCAGCAGCGAGACCCATTACAGGGGACATGAGCAGTTCTTC. It is translated as CASSETHYRGHEQFF.

This clone occurred a few times. This sample also contains other DNA sequences that code for the same CDR3. The V and J genes are TRBV29-1 and TRBJ1-1, with D uncertain. Germline values: CDR1 SQVTM, CDR2 ANQGSEA. V lost 6 bases and J lost 1, with 6 bases in between. The CDR3 spans 11 residues. CDR3 region: CSVGQNTEAFF. DNA of the CDR3: TGCAGCGTCGGGCAGAACACTGAAGCTTTCTTT.

V and J are TRBV29-1 and TRBJ1-2; 10 nucleotides line up with TRBD1. There are 15 residues in the CDR3. V trimming: 4 bases; J trimming: 1 base; junction bases outside the gene matches: 6. Germline loops: CDR1 SQVTM, CDR2 ANQGSEA. CDR3 bases: TGCAGCGTTGGCTCCGGGACAGGGGTTAACTATGGCTACACCTTC. Residues: CSVGSGTGVNYGYTF. Using reference TRBV29-1 and TRBJ1-2 for the parts outside the CDR3, the full variable domain is SAVISQKPSRDICQRGTSLTIQCQVDSQVTMMFWYRQQPGQSLTLIATANQGSEATYESGFVIDKFPISRPNLTFSTLTVSNMSPEDSSIYLCSVGSGTGVNYGYTFGSGTRLTVV.

There are a few counts of this clone. The rearrangement uses TRBV11-2 and TRBJ2-7; no definite D call. V was clipped by 3 bases and J by 2 bases, with 11 bases between them. CDR1 is SGHAT and CDR2 is FQNNGV in the germline V gene. This CDR3 is 14 amino acids long. The CDR3 loop reads CASSLSQNTYEQYV. CDR3 in DNA: TGTGCCAGCAGCTTGAGTCAAAATACCTACGAGCAGTACGTC.

This clone was counted between two and nine times. This chain connects TRBV5-5 to TRBJ2-1; TRBD2 aligns across 7 bases. V shed 1 base and J 5 bases; nucleotides not matched to a gene: 6. Germline CDR1 SGHKS, CDR2 YYEKEE (reference sequence). This CDR3 contains 15 residues. The CDR3 nucleotides are TGTGCCAGCAGCTTGTTCAGCGGGAACAACAATGAGCAGTTCTTC. Translation gives CASSLFSGNNNEQFF.

This clone has a handful of counts. CDR3 bases: TGCGCCAGCAGCTTAAACCCGAATCGACGTACGAGCACTGAAGCTTTCTTT. It encodes CASSLNPNRRTSTEAFF. The chain combines TRBV5-1 with TRBJ1-1; D remains unclear. With 2 bases removed from V and 4 bases from J, the gap between germline ends came to 21 bases. The CDR3 is 17 residues long. The V gene's germline CDR1 is SGHRS and CDR2 YFSETQ.

This clone has more than one count but fewer than ten. The chain combines TRBV4-2 with TRBJ1-2; 7 bases agree with TRBD1. Unmatched junction bases numbered 10, after V lost 5 bases and J lost 4 bases. The CDR3 contains 15 residues. The germline gives CDR1 LGHNA, CDR2 YNFKEQ. The CDR3 DNA sequence: TGTGCCAGCAGCTTGGGAGGGGGCCCGACCTATGGCTACACCTTC. Its translation: CASSLGGGPTYGYTF.

The V and J genes are TRBV11-3 and TRBJ2-3; perhaps TRBD2 as D (5 bases). V dropped 3 bases and J dropped 8 bases, with 9 bases sitting between them. Germline CDR1 SGHNT, CDR2 YENEEA. This CDR3 region has 12 residues. The CDR3 loop reads CASSLEARTQYF. DNA for the CDR3: TGTGCCAGCAGCTTGGAGGCGCGTACGCAGTATTTT.

The rearrangement links TRBV6-5 to TRBJ1-3; tentatively, D is TRBD1 (6 bases). V was shortened by 7 bases and J by 2 bases, with 9 bases between the two germline ends. Germline values: CDR1 MNHEY, CDR2 SVGAGI. The CDR3 covers 13 residues. The CDR3 bases are TGTGCCAGCAAAGGGGGGGCTGGAAACACCATATATTTT. This codes for CASKGGAGNTIYF.

The chain carries TRBV28 and TRBJ2-4; the D gene is possibly TRBD1 (5 bases). From germline, CDR1 is MDHEN and CDR2 SYDVKM. This CDR3 spans 15 amino acids. V was pared by 4 bases and J by 2 bases, with 12 bases between. The CDR3 DNA sequence: TGTGCCAGCAGTTCGCAGGACAACACCAAAAACATTCAGTACTTC. Protein sequence: CASSSQDNTKNIQYF.

This clone was detected once. This rearrangement joins TRBV7-7 to TRBJ2-5, with no clear D. CDR1 and CDR2 from the germline V gene are SSHAT and FNYEAQ (reference sequence). Trimming cost V 6 bases and J 5 bases, with 10 bases left between them. The CDR3 spans 12 residues. This CDR3 is CASSVGWETQYF. The DNA of the CDR3 is TGTGCCAGCAGTGTGGGGTGGGAGACCCAGTACTTC.

The chain is built from TRBV6-5 and TRBJ1-4; D ambiguous. Germline V CDR1 and CDR2: MNHEY, SVGAGI. CDR3 size: 13 residues. V shed 4 bases and J shed 7 bases, with 10 bases lying between them. The CDR3 loop is CASSLAGVEKLFF. CDR3 nucleotide sequence: TGTGCCAGCAGTTTAGCGGGCGTTGAAAAACTGTTTTTT.

About this clone itself: Other DNA sequences in the same sample also yield this CDR3. V and J are TRBV5-1 and TRBJ1-1; D gene unclear. The CDR3 extends over 14 amino acids. The germline V gene encodes CDR1 SGHRS and CDR2 YFSETQ. Trimming took 4 bases from V and 1 from J, leaving 11 bases between them. The CDR3 DNA reads TGCGCCAGCAGCCGCAGCACGGGGAACACTGAAGCTTTCTTT. Residues: CASSRSTGNTEAFF. The complete variable domain, with remaining parts taken from reference TRBV5-1 and TRBJ1-1, reads KAGVTQTPRYLIKTRGQQVTLSCSPISGHRSVSWYQQTPGQGLQFLFEYFSETQRNKGNFPGRFSGRQFSNSRSEMNVSTLELGDSALYLCASSRSTGNTEAFFGQGTRLTVV.

This clone occurred a few times. The V call is TRBV18, the J call TRBJ2-5; no firm D call. V was trimmed by 4 bases and J by 4 bases, leaving 10 bases between them. There are 13 residues in the CDR3. CDR1 and CDR2 from the germline V gene are KGHSH and LQKENI. The CDR3 loop is CASSLTARETQYF. The CDR3 DNA reads TGTGCCAGCTCACTAACCGCCAGAGAGACCCAGTACTTC.

This chain uses TRBV7-9 with TRBJ1-6; possible D gene TRBD1, 6 bases. The germline gives CDR1 SEHNR, CDR2 FQNEAQ (reference sequence). The CDR3 totals 17 residues. The V end was cut by 5 bases, the J end by 7 bases, with 21 bases between. The DNA for the CDR3 is TGTGCCAGCAGCCTGAACCCGGTGGGCAGGGGCAATTCACCCCTCCACTTT. Translated: CASSLNPVGRGNSPLHF. The variable domain in full, completed from reference TRBV7-9 and TRBJ1-6, reads DTGVSQNPRHKITKRGQNVTFRCDPISEHNRLYWYRQTLGQGPEFLTYFQNEAQLEKSRLLSDRFSAERPKGSFSTLEIQRTEQGDSAMYLCASSLNPVGRGNSPLHFGNGTRLTVT.

This clone was detected many times. This sequence joins TRBV28 and TRBJ2-4; D is tentatively TRBD1 or TRBD2 (5 bases each). CDR3 length: 15 residues. Trimming shortened V by 7 bases and J by 0 bases, and 13 bases separated the two germline ends. Germline CDR1 reads MDHEN; CDR2 reads SYDVKM. CDR3 coding DNA: TGTGCCAGCAACGTCCCAGGGAGAGCCAAAAACATTCAGTACTTC. It encodes CASNVPGRAKNIQYF.

The chain carries TRBV30 and TRBJ1-6, with 7 bases lining up with TRBD1. After removal of 6 bases from V and 11 bases from J, the junction contained 13 bases not matched to a gene. Germline V gene sequence: CDR1 GTSNPN, CDR2 SVGIG (reference sequence). The CDR3 is made up of 14 amino acids. In nucleotides, the CDR3 is TGTGCCTGTGCTGAGACAGGGCGGTCGACACCCCTCCACTTT. Its protein is CACAETGRSTPLHF.